One and the same sample provided the 32 T cell receptor beta chains below, sequenced in a study of T cell responses to AZD1222 COVID-19 vaccine. Measured with immunoSEQ multiplex PCR; TCRdb has only the in-frame clones, and not every one. The sample includes 130,000 or so clones, about 89% of them seen just once. Here the sequenced sample was peripheral blood, taken on day 0 of MenACWY control vaccination. The receptors shown here come from an adult in good health.

This clone was detected only a few times. A read error may produce the germline difference seen at one junction end. The gene calls are TRBV10-3 and TRBJ2-1; 8 bases are a match to TRBD2. This CDR3 comprises 16 residues. The germline CDR1 and CDR2 sequences are ENHRY and SYGVKD. The CDR3, as DNA: TGTGCCATCAGTGGAGTCGCGGGAGGCTCCAACAATGAGCAGTTCTTC. This translates into CAISGVAGGSNNEQFF.

CDR3 residues: CASSLGLKTYEQYF. The DNA for the CDR3 is TGTGCCAGCAGCTTAGGACTCAAAACCTACGAGCAGTACTTC. The rearrangement links TRBV7-2 to TRBJ2-7; D gene uncertain. Germline V gene data show CDR1 as SGHTA and CDR2 as FQGNSA. V shed 1 base and J shed 2 bases, with 9 bases lying between them. This CDR3 contains 14 residues.

This chain joins TRBV2 and TRBJ2-1, with 10 nucleotides matching TRBD2. Germline CDR1 reads SNHLY; CDR2 reads FYNNEI. Trimming cost V 3 bases and J 4 bases; bases outside gene matches: 6. The CDR3 loop spans 16 amino acids. Written as DNA, the CDR3 is TGTGCCAGCAGTGATTTAGCGGGAGGTCGGTACAATGAGCAGTTCTTC. It translates to CASSDLAGGRYNEQFF. Combining the CDR3 with reference TRBV2 and TRBJ2-1 gives the whole variable domain EPEVTQTPSHQVTQMGQEVILRCVPISNHLYFYWYRQILGQKVEFLVSFYNNEISEKSEIFDDQFSVERPDGSNFTLKIRSTKLEDSAMYFCASSDLAGGRYNEQFFGPGTRLTVL.

This chain links TRBV7-3 with TRBJ2-1; no reliable D call. Germline V gene data show CDR1 as SGHTA and CDR2 as FQGTGA. The V and J ends lost 5 bases and 0 bases respectively, with 11 bases between them. The CDR3 is 15 amino acids. Written as DNA, the CDR3 is TGTGCCAGCAGCCCCGACTCGAGCTCCTACAATGAGCAGTTCTTC. It encodes CASSPDSSSYNEQFF.

The chain uses TRBV9 and TRBJ2-3, with D uncertain. The germline V gene encodes CDR1 SGDLS and CDR2 YYNGEE. The V and J ends lost 0 bases and 3 bases respectively, with 5 bases between them. The length of the CDR3 is 13 residues. CDR3 region: CASSVVGTDTQYF. Here the CDR3 DNA reads TGTGCCAGCAGCGTAGTGGGGACAGATACGCAGTATTTT.

This clone was detected once. This chain connects TRBV6-2 or TRBV6-3 to TRBJ2-2; D remains unclear. Germline V gene lookup returns CDR1 MNHEY and CDR2 SVGEGT. The CDR3 spans 15 residues. V was pared by 6 bases and J by 1 base, with 12 bases between. CDR3 in amino acids: CASSRPPGNTGELFF. The DNA of the CDR3 is TGTGCCAGCAGCCGCCCCCCGGGGAACACCGGGGAGCTGTTTTTT.

The CDR3, as DNA: TGTGCCAGCAGCTCAGACAGGAGCACCATATATTTT. Protein product: CASSSDRSTIYF. The chain links TRBV11-2 to TRBJ1-3, with TRBD1 as a possible D gene (6 bases). CDR3 length: 12 amino acids. The V gene lost 4 bases and the J gene lost 9 bases, with 10 bases spanning the gap. CDR1 and CDR2 from the germline V gene are SGHAT and FQNNGV.

The chain has TRBV6-2 or TRBV6-3 and TRBJ2-1, with D perhaps matching TRBD1 (5 bases). Germline CDR1 reads MNHEY; CDR2 reads SVGEGT. CDR3 length: 15 residues. Deletions cut 0 bases from V and 8 bases from J, with 14 bases between. The CDR3 DNA reads as TGTGCCAGCAGTTACTCTGGGCAGGGATTGTATGAGCAGTTCTTC. Its protein product is CASSYSGQGLYEQFF.

This clone showed up just a few times. The chain is built from TRBV5-4 and TRBJ1-2; D possibly corresponds to TRBD1 (6 bases). V lost 0 bases and J lost 7, with 13 bases in between. The CDR3 has 14 amino acids. Per germline, CDR1 SGHNT and CDR2 YYREEE (reference sequence). The CDR3: CASSLDGRGGGYTF. CDR3 sequence (DNA): TGTGCCAGCAGCTTGGATGGCAGGGGTGGTGGCTACACCTTC.

The CDR3 sequence: CSVASGQPYGYTF. The CDR3 coding sequence is TGCAGCGTTGCCTCGGGACAGCCCTATGGCTACACCTTC. The chain links TRBV29-1 to TRBJ1-2; 7 bases are shared with TRBD1. Per the germline V gene, CDR1 is SQVTM and CDR2 is ANQGSEA. CDR3 length: 13 amino acids. Trimming cost V 4 bases and J 4 bases; bases outside gene matches: 6.

This clone came up a few times. The CDR3 DNA reads TGTGCCAGCAGCGTAGACAGTAACTATGGCTACACCTTC. This codes for CASSVDSNYGYTF. The chain combines TRBV9 with TRBJ1-2; D not resolved. Germline V gene data show CDR1 as SGDLS and CDR2 as YYNGEE. Between the trimmed V and J ends, which lost 0 bases and 1 base, there was a span of 4 bases. The length of the CDR3 is 13 residues.

The V gene is TRBV2, the J gene TRBJ1-1; possibly TRBD1 for D (6 bases). The CDR3 length is 13 residues. Germline V lookup: CDR1 SNHLY, CDR2 FYNNEI. V dropped 3 bases and J dropped 4 bases, with 9 bases sitting between them. The CDR3 nucleotides are TGTGCCAGCAGTGACAGGGGAATCACTGAAGCTTTCTTT. This gives the protein CASSDRGITEAFF.

The V call is TRBV7-8, the J call TRBJ2-1; D gene uncertain. CDR1 and CDR2 (germline): SGHVS, FQNEAQ. The V gene lost 1 base and the J gene lost 7 bases, with 8 bases spanning the gap. CDR3 length: 13 amino acids. In DNA form, the CDR3 reads TGTGCCAGCAGCTTAGTTCTCCAGAATGAGCAGTTCTTC. This sequence encodes CASSLVLQNEQFF.

Worth noting for this clone: The junction departs from germline at one end; a sequencing error may be responsible. CDR3 in DNA: TGTGCCAGCAGTTTAAAGGCGACGAGCTACGTCTTC. Protein sequence: CASSLKATSYVF. The chain combines TRBV28 with TRBJ1-2; D call uncertain. The CDR3 sequence is 12 residues long. Per the germline V gene, CDR1 is MDHEN and CDR2 is SYDVKM.

The rearrangement uses TRBV4-1 and TRBJ2-5; 8 bases map to TRBD2. Per germline, CDR1 MGHRA and CDR2 YSYEKL. The V and J ends lost 5 bases and 5 bases, in that order; junction bases with no gene match: 10. CDR3 length: 15 residues. The CDR3 DNA sequence: TGCGCCAGCAGCGTCGAAGCGGGAGCGGTGGAGACCCAGTACTTC. Translation gives CASSVEAGAVETQYF.

The genes are TRBV13 and TRBJ2-2; TRBD1 or TRBD2 may be the D gene (5 bases each). From germline, CDR1 is PRHDT and CDR2 FYEKMQ (reference sequence). The CDR3 sequence is 16 residues long. The ends were cut back, 1 base at V and 0 bases at J, with 9 bases in the middle. Here the CDR3 reads CASSLALGANTGELFF. CDR3 DNA: TGTGCCAGCAGCTTAGCTCTGGGGGCGAACACCGGGGAGCTGTTTTTT.

The chain employs TRBV5-4 and TRBJ1-2; the D gene is possibly TRBD1 (5 bases). V lost 0 bases and J 4 bases, leaving 10 bases between the germline ends. From germline, CDR1 is SGHNT and CDR2 YYREEE (reference sequence). The CDR3 is 14 amino acids. DNA of the CDR3: TGTGCCAGCAGCTTGGGTCCAGGGACCTATGGCTACACCTTC. As protein: CASSLGPGTYGYTF.

CDR3 residues: CASSVGGSRPDTQYF. CDR3 DNA: TGTGCCAGCAGCGTCGGCGGGAGTCGGCCAGATACGCAGTATTTT. This chain uses TRBV9 with TRBJ2-3, with 7 bases that match TRBD2. This CDR3 spans 15 amino acids. J was trimmed by 4 bases and V by 2 bases; bases with no gene match: 7. CDR1 and CDR2 (germline): SGDLS, YYNGEE.

The chain links TRBV19 to TRBJ2-1; D perhaps matches TRBD2 (6 bases). From germline, CDR1 is LNHDA and CDR2 SQIVND (reference sequence). The CDR3 runs to 14 residues. V lost 3 bases and J lost 3, with 9 bases in between. CDR3: CASSMDSGYNEQFF. DNA of the CDR3: TGTGCCAGTAGTATGGATAGCGGCTACAATGAGCAGTTCTTC.

The chain joins TRBV7-6 to TRBJ2-2, with TRBD2 identical over 8 bases. The ends lost 4 bases at V and 8 bases at J; junction bases unmatched: 15. Germline-derived CDR1 and CDR2 are SGHVS and FNYEAQ. The CDR3 runs to 17 residues. CDR3 residues: CASSYILSGSVGGELFF. The CDR3 region has the DNA TGTGCCAGCAGCTATATCCTCAGCGGGAGCGTAGGGGGGGAGCTGTTTTTT.

The genes are TRBV5-1 and TRBJ2-7, with D unclear. The CDR3 is 12 residues long. With 4 bases removed from V and 2 bases from J, the gap between germline ends came to 7 bases. Germline lookup yields CDR1 SGHRS and CDR2 YFSETQ. CDR3 in amino acids: CASSLTPYEQYF. The DNA for the CDR3 is TGCGCCAGCAGCCTAACACCCTACGAGCAGTACTTC.

This chain connects TRBV5-1 to TRBJ2-2; D remains unclear. V was trimmed by 0 bases and J by 6 bases, leaving 12 bases between them. The CDR3 is 15 amino acids. Per germline, CDR1 SGHRS and CDR2 YFSETQ. CDR3 nucleotide sequence: TGCGCCAGCAGCTTGGCACTCGTTTCGTCCGGGGAGCTGTTTTTT. This sequence encodes CASSLALVSSGELFF.

The chain uses TRBV11-3 and TRBJ2-5; TRBD2 is a possible D gene (6 bases). The V gene lost 1 base and the J gene lost 5 bases, with 20 bases spanning the gap. CDR3 size: 17 residues. The germline V gene has CDR1 SGHNT and CDR2 YENEEA. The CDR3, as DNA: TGTGCCAGCAGCTTAGTCCAGGACTACACGTCTGGGGAGACCCAGTACTTC. It specifies CASSLVQDYTSGETQYF.

This sequence joins TRBV2 and TRBJ1-1; D call uncertain. Trimming took 4 bases from V and 3 from J, leaving 9 bases between them. This CDR3 has 13 amino acids. Germline V gene sequence: CDR1 SNHLY, CDR2 FYNNEI. This CDR3 is CASSGWEYTEAFF. The CDR3, as DNA: TGTGCCAGCAGTGGGTGGGAATACACTGAAGCTTTCTTT.

This chain links TRBV18 with TRBJ2-7, with 10 nucleotides matching TRBD1. Trimming removed 5 bases from V and 2 bases from J; junction bases left unmatched: 0. Looked up from germline, CDR1 is KGHSH and CDR2 is LQKENI. The length of the CDR3 is 13 residues. The CDR3 here is CASSGTGAYEQYF. CDR3 DNA sequence: TGTGCCAGCTCAGGGACAGGGGCCTACGAGCAGTACTTC.

The J gene is TRBJ1-2, the V gene TRBV30; TRBD1 matches at 9 bases. In germline, CDR1 is GTSNPN, CDR2 SVGIG (reference sequence). The CDR3 contains 13 residues. The V and J ends lost 2 bases and 13 bases, in that order; junction bases with no gene match: 11. CDR3 sequence (DNA): TGTGCCTGGAGTTTAAACAGGGGGCGACCGGGCACCTTC. The encoded protein is CAWSLNRGRPGTF.

The rearrangement joins TRBV27 to TRBJ2-7; D may be TRBD1 (6 bases). V lost 5 bases and J 4 bases, leaving 30 bases between the germline ends. Germline CDR1 MNHEY, CDR2 SMNVEV (reference sequence). The CDR3 runs to 19 residues. The CDR3 loop reads CASSQITPHRRQGRYEQYF. CDR3 in DNA: TGTGCCAGCAGTCAAATCACCCCTCATAGACGGCAGGGGAGATACGAGCAGTACTTC.

The CDR3 is CASSLVGGGYTGELFF. As DNA, the CDR3 is TGTGCCAGCAGTTTGGTGGGGGGAGGATACACCGGGGAGCTGTTTTTT. The rearrangement uses TRBV27 and TRBJ2-2, with D tentatively TRBD2 (6 bases). The CDR3 contains 16 residues. Germline CDR1 MNHEY, CDR2 SMNVEV (reference sequence). The ends were cut back, 3 bases at V and 3 bases at J, with 14 bases in the middle.

J is TRBJ2-1 and V is TRBV25-1; D is unclear. Germline loops: CDR1 MGHDK, CDR2 SYGVNS. The CDR3 extends over 12 amino acids. Trimming pared 4 bases from V and 3 bases from J, leaving 4 bases between. The CDR3 loop reads CASSVFYNEQFF. In DNA, the CDR3 is TGTGCCAGCAGTGTCTTCTACAATGAGCAGTTCTTC.

The V and J genes are TRBV27 and TRBJ2-7; 9 nucleotides match TRBD2. The trim removed 1 base at V and 3 bases at J, leaving 1 base unmatched. The CDR3 is 14 residues long. Germline lookup yields CDR1 MNHEY and CDR2 SMNVEV (reference sequence). The CDR3 DNA reads as TGTGCCAGCAGTTTATTTAGCGGGAGCTACGAGCAGTACTTC. Encoded protein: CASSLFSGSYEQYF.

The chain employs TRBV12-3 or TRBV12-4 and TRBJ2-3; D possibly uses TRBD1 or TRBD2 (5 bases each). With 8 bases removed from V and 3 bases from J, the gap between germline ends came to 9 bases. CDR3 length: 12 residues. CDR3 coding DNA: TGTGCCAGCGGGACGGAAACAGATACGCAGTATTTT. Translation: CASGTETDTQYF.

The J gene is TRBJ2-1, the V gene TRBV7-3, with 8 bases aligning to TRBD1. Per the germline V gene, CDR1 is SGHTA and CDR2 is FQGTGA. V shed 5 bases and J 5 bases; nucleotides not matched to a gene: 5. The CDR3 extends over 14 amino acids. As DNA, the CDR3 is TGTGCCAGCAGCCCAGGACAGGGCCACAATGAGCAGTTCTTC. Amino acid sequence: CASSPGQGHNEQFF.